A single sample is the source of the 13 T cell receptor beta chains below, sequenced in a study of molecular identifiers for immune sequencing clone quantification. TCRdb passed the PCR reads through MiXCR, listing each CDR3 protein once. The repertoire has approximately 550,000 distinct CDR3 sequences, 25% of them found once; the top ten carry under 0.85%. The specimen sequenced was naive CD8+ T cells from blood, with Jurkat cell RNA spiked in. Described subset: FACS-sorted CD8+CD4-CCR7+CD45RA+ naive T cells. The source is a human donor in good health. Some libraries in this study had Jurkat cell RNA spiked in.

A word on this clonotype: A much larger clone differs by one base, so this may be a read error. The chain joins TRBV28 to TRBJ2-7, with TRBD2 identical over 16 bases. The CDR3 contains 13 residues. The germline gives CDR1 MDHEN, CDR2 SYDVKM. The CDR3 here is CATLKRGLAGGFF. The CDR3 DNA follows: TGTGCCACCCTTAAAAGGGGACTAGCGGGAGGGTTCTTC.

J is TRBJ2-7 and V is TRBV28; no firm D call. This CDR3 region has 13 residues. Trimming left V 6 bases short and J 5 bases short, with 14 bases between. The germline gives CDR1 MDHEN, CDR2 SYDVKM. In DNA, the CDR3 is TGTGCCAGCAGCCCGCCAGTGTCCCACGAGCAGTACTTC. Translated: CASSPPVSHEQYF.

This clonotype was counted only a few times. The genes are TRBV11-2 and TRBJ2-3, with 12 nucleotides matching TRBD2. The V gene's germline CDR1 is SGHAT and CDR2 FQNNGV. The CDR3 has 17 amino acids. Trimming removed 4 bases from V and 3 bases from J; junction bases left unmatched: 8. The CDR3 spells CASSYPILAGGTDTQYF. CDR3 DNA sequence: TGTGCCAGCAGCTACCCAATACTAGCGGGAGGTACAGATACGCAGTATTTT.

The sample holds many counts of this clonotype. The chain couples TRBV28 to TRBJ2-2, with 7 bases that match TRBD1. The V gene end was trimmed by 6 bases and the J gene end by 0 bases; junction bases not matched to a gene: 16. Germline CDR1 is MDHEN and CDR2 is SYDVKM. The length of the CDR3 is 19 residues. CDR3 bases: TGTGCCAGCAGAACACCACCTAGGACAGGCCGAGCGAACACCGGGGAGCTGTTTTTT. Protein product: CASRTPPRTGRANTGELFF.

In this sample, this clonotype turned up many times. The chain combines TRBV12-3 or TRBV12-4 with TRBJ1-4, with TRBD1 identical over 7 bases. Trimming removed 5 bases from V and 0 bases from J; junction bases left unmatched: 6. The CDR3 length is 16 residues. The CDR3 DNA follows: TGTGCCAGCAGTGCGACAGGGTCGGCAACTAATGAAAAACTGTTTTTT. Encoded protein: CASSATGSATNEKLFF.

V is TRBV11-2 and J is TRBJ2-1; D not certain. V lost 4 bases, J lost 2 bases, and 6 bases lay in between. The CDR3 consists of 13 residues. Germline V gene data show CDR1 as SGHAT and CDR2 as FQNNGV. The CDR3 coding sequence is TGTGCCAGCAGCTATCCCCCCTACAATGAGCAGTTCTTC. Protein sequence: CASSYPPYNEQFF.

This clonotype was recorded at least ten times. The rearrangement uses TRBV7-9 and TRBJ1-1; D is unclear. Deletions cut 8 bases from V and 4 bases from J, with 11 bases between. The germline V gene encodes CDR1 SEHNR and CDR2 FQNEAQ (reference sequence). The CDR3 spans 12 residues. This chain's CDR3 is CASEGFTTEAFF. The CDR3 bases are TGTGCCAGCGAAGGGTTTACCACTGAAGCTTTCTTT. Full variable domain (missing parts from reference TRBV7-9 and TRBJ1-1): DTGVSQNPRHKITKRGQNVTFRCDPISEHNRLYWYRQTLGQGPEFLTYFQNEAQLEKSRLLSDRFSAERPKGSFSTLEIQRTEQGDSAMYLCASEGFTTEAFFGQGTRLTVV.

The chain couples TRBV9 to TRBJ1-2; D gene ambiguous. This CDR3 contains 15 residues. Trimming pared 0 bases from V and 8 bases from J, leaving 17 bases between. Germline CDR1 SGDLS, CDR2 YYNGEE. The CDR3 DNA follows: TGTGCCAGCAGCGTAGCTACAGAGCCTGTCTGGGGCTACACCTTC. Translating it yields CASSVATEPVWGYTF.

The CDR3 bases are TGTGCCAGCAGCTCCGGGACAGGACCAAGCACAGATACGCAGTATTTT. It specifies CASSSGTGPSTDTQYF. V is TRBV13 and J is TRBJ2-3, with 8 bases matching TRBD1. The CDR3 sequence is 16 residues long. The V gene end was trimmed by 4 bases and the J gene end by 0 bases; junction bases not matched to a gene: 6. Per the germline V gene, CDR1 is PRHDT and CDR2 is FYEKMQ (reference sequence).

Of note for this clonotype: This sequence may be a read error, since a much larger clone differs from it by one base. The limits of the CDR3 on the DNA are not certain, so only TCRdb's listed CDR3 is given. The J gene is TRBJ2-7, the V gene TRBV6-1; the table's D gene call, TRBD1, was not cross checked with the DNA. The CDR3 extends over 16 residues, inclusive of both ends. Germline V gene lookup returns CDR1 MNHNS and CDR2 SASEGT. CDR3: CASSEPVGQGTYEQNF.

The chain uses TRBV29-1 and TRBJ1-2; 8 positions agree with TRBD1. CDR3 size: 12 residues. V lost 3 bases to trimming and J lost 7 bases; unmatched junction nucleotides: 4. Germline CDR1 and CDR2: SQVTM and ANQGSEA. CDR3 amino acids: CSVEGRGPGYTF. The CDR3, as DNA: TGCAGCGTTGAGGGCAGGGGGCCTGGCTACACCTTC.

CDR3 nucleotide sequence: TGTGCCAGCAGCTCCGGGCGGGGCCTCGAGCAGTACTTC. It encodes CASSSGRGLEQYF. The V call is TRBV5-6, the J call TRBJ2-7; D perhaps matches TRBD2 (6 bases). The length of the CDR3 is 13 residues. The V end lost 3 bases, the J end lost 6 bases, and 13 bases lay between the germline ends. Germline V gene sequence: CDR1 SGHDT, CDR2 YYEEEE.

The J gene is TRBJ2-3, the V gene TRBV9; a weak D match, TRBD2 (6 bases). The germline gives CDR1 SGDLS, CDR2 YYNGEE. V was clipped by 4 bases and J by 6 bases, with 15 bases between them. The length of the CDR3 is 14 residues. CDR3 amino acids: CASSLSRGVDTQYF. The CDR3 DNA sequence: TGTGCCAGCAGCCTATCCCGCGGGGTGGATACGCAGTATTTT.